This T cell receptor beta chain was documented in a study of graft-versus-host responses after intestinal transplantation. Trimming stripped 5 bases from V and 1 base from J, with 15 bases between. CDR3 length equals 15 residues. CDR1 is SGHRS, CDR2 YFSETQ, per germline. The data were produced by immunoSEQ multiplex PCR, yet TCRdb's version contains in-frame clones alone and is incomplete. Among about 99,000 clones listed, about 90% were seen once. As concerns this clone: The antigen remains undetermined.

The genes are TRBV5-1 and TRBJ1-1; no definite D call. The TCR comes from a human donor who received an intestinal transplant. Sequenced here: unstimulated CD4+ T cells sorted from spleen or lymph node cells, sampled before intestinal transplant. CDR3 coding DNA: TGCGCCAGCAGAAACCAGGCGGTTCAGAACACTGAAGCTTTCTTT. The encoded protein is CASRNQAVQNTEAFF.